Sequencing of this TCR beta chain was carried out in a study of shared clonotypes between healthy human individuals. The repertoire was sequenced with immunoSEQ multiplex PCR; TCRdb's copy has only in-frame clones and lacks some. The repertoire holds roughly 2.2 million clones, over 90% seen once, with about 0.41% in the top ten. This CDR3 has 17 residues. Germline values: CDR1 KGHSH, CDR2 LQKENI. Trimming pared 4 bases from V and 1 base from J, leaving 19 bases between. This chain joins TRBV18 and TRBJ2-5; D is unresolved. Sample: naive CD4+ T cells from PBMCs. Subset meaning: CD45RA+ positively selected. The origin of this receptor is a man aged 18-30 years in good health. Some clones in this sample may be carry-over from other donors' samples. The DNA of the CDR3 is TGTGCCAGCTCACTTACGATTTCATCGCGACCCCAAGAGACCCAGTACTTC. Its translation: CASSLTISSRPQETQYF.